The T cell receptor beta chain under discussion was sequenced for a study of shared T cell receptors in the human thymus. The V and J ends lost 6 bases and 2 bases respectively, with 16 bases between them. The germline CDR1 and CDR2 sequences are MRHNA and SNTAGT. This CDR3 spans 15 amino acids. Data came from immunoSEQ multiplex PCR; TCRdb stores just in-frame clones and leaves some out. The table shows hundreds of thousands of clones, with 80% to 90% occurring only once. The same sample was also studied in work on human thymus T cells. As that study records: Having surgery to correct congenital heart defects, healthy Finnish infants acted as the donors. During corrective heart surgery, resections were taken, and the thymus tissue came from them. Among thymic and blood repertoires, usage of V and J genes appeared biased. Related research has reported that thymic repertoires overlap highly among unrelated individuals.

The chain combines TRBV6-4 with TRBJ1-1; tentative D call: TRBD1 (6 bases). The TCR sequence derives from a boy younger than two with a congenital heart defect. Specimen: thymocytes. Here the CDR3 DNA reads TGTGCCAGCAGGAAAACGGGACACTTCAACACTGAAGCTTTCTTT. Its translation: CASRKTGHFNTEAFF.